These T cell receptor beta chains were read from a single sample in a study of blood T cell repertoires in COVID-19. Clones were sequenced by immunoSEQ multiplex PCR, and TCRdb holds only the in-frame ones, with some missing. There are approximately 170,000 clones in the sample; about 86% occur only once, and approximately 10% lies in the top ten. The material sequenced was peripheral blood. Every receptor here comes from a man aged 65 to 85 with active or convalescent COVID-19. Each CDR3 is given with its conserved first and last residue. The order of the fields is D gene, V gene, CDR3 protein. The D gene is left open where the match is weak.

d_call: TRBD1
v_call: TRBV5-6
cdr3_aa: CASSFGDRKKAFF

d_call: NA
v_call: TRBV6-2/TRBV6-3
cdr3_aa: CASSYEAGSSPLHF

d_call: NA
v_call: TRBV3-1/TRBV3-2
cdr3_aa: CASSQRQVNRLSGEQYF

d_call: NA
v_call: TRBV15
cdr3_aa: CATSPQYSGNTIYF

d_call: TRBD2
v_call: TRBV2
cdr3_aa: CASNRGGRQETQYF

d_call: TRBD2
v_call: TRBV10-1
cdr3_aa: CASGRVGSGELFF

d_call: TRBD2
v_call: TRBV7-2
cdr3_aa: CASSLFGGFPDTQYF

d_call: TRBD1
v_call: TRBV5-6
cdr3_aa: CASTKTGYSNQPQHF

d_call: NA
v_call: TRBV4-3
cdr3_aa: CASSQEEEVGNNEQFF

d_call: NA
v_call: TRBV19
cdr3_aa: CASSFATSTSTDTQYF

d_call: TRBD1
v_call: TRBV12-3/TRBV12-4
cdr3_aa: CASTRGRGYGYTF

d_call: TRBD1
v_call: TRBV5-5
cdr3_aa: CASSFYGTAYTGYTF

d_call: NA
v_call: TRBV7-2
cdr3_aa: CASSAGFSYEQYF

d_call: TRBD1
v_call: TRBV18
cdr3_aa: CASSLRGQGNEKLFF

d_call: NA
v_call: TRBV7-6
cdr3_aa: CASSLGRGIQTETQYF

d_call: NA
v_call: TRBV7-2
cdr3_aa: CASSYRRNTGELFF

d_call: TRBD1
v_call: TRBV27
cdr3_aa: CASSLLGQPSAEAFF

d_call: TRBD2
v_call: TRBV24-1
cdr3_aa: CATSDRSEGAGSSNEQFF

d_call: NA
v_call: TRBV3-1/TRBV3-2
cdr3_aa: CASSQAGGTGETQYF

d_call: NA
v_call: TRBV7-9
cdr3_aa: CASSFGVGQPQHF

d_call: NA
v_call: TRBV11-2
cdr3_aa: CASSLGQNYGYTF

d_call: NA
v_call: TRBV3-1/TRBV3-2
cdr3_aa: CASSRSGGGYGYTF

d_call: TRBD2
v_call: TRBV7-2
cdr3_aa: CASSLLAGALYF

d_call: NA
v_call: TRBV5-1
cdr3_aa: CASSPEGPGVYTEAFF

d_call: TRBD1
v_call: TRBV4-3
cdr3_aa: CASSPGQGALRDTQYF

d_call: TRBD1
v_call: TRBV5-1
cdr3_aa: CASSFTGGGTEAFF

d_call: NA
v_call: TRBV7-3
cdr3_aa: CASSLRAGLLSYNEQFF

d_call: NA
v_call: TRBV27
cdr3_aa: CASSLKGGTSTDTQYF

d_call: TRBD1
v_call: TRBV2
cdr3_aa: CASRGQGTTNEKLFF

d_call: TRBD1
v_call: TRBV7-2
cdr3_aa: CASSHHRGTNTEAFF

d_call: NA
v_call: TRBV10-1
cdr3_aa: CASSDSNLGRHLKTGELFF

d_call: NA
v_call: TRBV27
cdr3_aa: CASSLQGSGEQFF

d_call: NA
v_call: TRBV5-1
cdr3_aa: CASSLAPGLSGNTIYF

d_call: TRBD1
v_call: TRBV7-2
cdr3_aa: CASSPTHRGDTQYF

d_call: NA
v_call: TRBV2
cdr3_aa: CASSDARRQETQYF

d_call: NA
v_call: TRBV4-1
cdr3_aa: CASSQDPPGANSPLHF

d_call: TRBD1
v_call: TRBV19
cdr3_aa: CASSILGQGADTQYF

d_call: TRBD1
v_call: TRBV5-6
cdr3_aa: CASSLRTGGQETQYF

d_call: NA
v_call: TRBV10-3
cdr3_aa: CASGSAKETQYF

d_call: TRBD1
v_call: TRBV18
cdr3_aa: CASSPSVTGGDAKNIQYF

d_call: TRBD1
v_call: TRBV4-3
cdr3_aa: CASSPGQGESPLHF

d_call: NA
v_call: TRBV9
cdr3_aa: CASSPTVLGGETQYF

d_call: NA
v_call: TRBV18
cdr3_aa: CASSPRSTPNQPQHF

d_call: NA
v_call: TRBV7-2
cdr3_aa: CASSSLGGGNQPQHF

d_call: NA
v_call: TRBV15
cdr3_aa: CATSRDRRGTSEKLFF

d_call: TRBD1
v_call: TRBV6-1
cdr3_aa: CASSELGTAYNEQFF

d_call: NA
v_call: TRBV9
cdr3_aa: CASSVVGAYNEQFF

d_call: TRBD2
v_call: TRBV4-2
cdr3_aa: CASSQDLAGASDTQYF

d_call: TRBD1
v_call: TRBV19
cdr3_aa: CASSSQTGSLKNTQYF

d_call: NA
v_call: TRBV5-1
cdr3_aa: CASSLRETQYF

d_call: TRBD1
v_call: TRBV5-5
cdr3_aa: CASSIGQVATNEKLFF

d_call: NA
v_call: TRBV4-3
cdr3_aa: CASSQDPPTGYTGELFF

d_call: NA
v_call: TRBV4-3
cdr3_aa: CASSQGPGVNEKLFF

d_call: NA
v_call: TRBV25-1
cdr3_aa: CASRGRVKGWASTQYF